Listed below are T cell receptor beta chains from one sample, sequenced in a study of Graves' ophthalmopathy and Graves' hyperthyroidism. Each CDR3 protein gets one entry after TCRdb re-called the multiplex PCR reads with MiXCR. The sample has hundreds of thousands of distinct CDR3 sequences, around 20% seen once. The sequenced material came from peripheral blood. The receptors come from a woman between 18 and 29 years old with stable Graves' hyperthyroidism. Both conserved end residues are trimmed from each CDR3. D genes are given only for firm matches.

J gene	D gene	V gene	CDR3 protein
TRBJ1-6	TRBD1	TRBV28	ASSFGQGRYLDSPLH
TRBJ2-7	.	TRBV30	AWSRLPAGGRYEQY
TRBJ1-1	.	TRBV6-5	ASSYSSSWGTEAF
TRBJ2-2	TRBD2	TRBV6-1	ASTGTSGRHTGELF
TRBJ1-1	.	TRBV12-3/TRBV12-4	ASSLRDPEAF
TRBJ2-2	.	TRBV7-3	ASSAWKQDEELF
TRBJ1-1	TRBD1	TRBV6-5	ASSSRTGNTEAF
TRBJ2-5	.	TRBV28	ASSARRETQY
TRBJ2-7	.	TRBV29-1	SVVLLWDGTSSYEQY
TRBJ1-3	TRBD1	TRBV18	ASSPPTGYGNTIY
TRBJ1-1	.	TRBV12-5	ASGLEGQNTEAF
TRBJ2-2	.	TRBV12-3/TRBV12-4	ASSSREAGELF
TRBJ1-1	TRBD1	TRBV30	AVDRAPTAF
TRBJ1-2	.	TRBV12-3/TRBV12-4	ASSLAGAAYGYT
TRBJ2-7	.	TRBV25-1	ASSDQGQTNSYEQY
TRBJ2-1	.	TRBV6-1	ASSEAGWSPLGEQF
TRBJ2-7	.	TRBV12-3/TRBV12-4	ASSFRATRREQY
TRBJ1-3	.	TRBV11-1	ASSSTVQAGNTIY
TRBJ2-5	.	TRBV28	ASSSLPTGGPYQETQY
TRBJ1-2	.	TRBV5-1	ASSLGSQGAYGYT
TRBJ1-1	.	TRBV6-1	ASSPRSQMNTEAF
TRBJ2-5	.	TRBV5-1	ASSLRANPRETQY
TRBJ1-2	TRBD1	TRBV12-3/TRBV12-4	ASSKGGQGRVGYT
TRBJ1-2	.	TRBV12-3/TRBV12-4	ASSLGQTNQYGYT
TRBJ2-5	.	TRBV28	ASSLSKVLEGTQY
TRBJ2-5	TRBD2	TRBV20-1	SAYNFGLAGVQETQY
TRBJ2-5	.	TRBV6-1	ASSERDPARETQY
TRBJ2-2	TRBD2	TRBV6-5	ASRTSTNTGELF
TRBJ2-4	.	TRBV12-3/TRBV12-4	ASSKEAGEDIQY
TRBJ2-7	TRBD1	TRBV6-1	ASRQGAGYEQY
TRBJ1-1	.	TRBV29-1	SVHGVNTEAF
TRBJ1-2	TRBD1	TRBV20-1	SARDGTGNRYT
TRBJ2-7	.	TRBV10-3	AISGNYRTELREQY
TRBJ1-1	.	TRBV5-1	ASSFGFRMGTEAF
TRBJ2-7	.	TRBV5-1	ASSLSSPGNEQY
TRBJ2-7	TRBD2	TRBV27	ASSLRLGTTGEQY
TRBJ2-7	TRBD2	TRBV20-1	SARDRGGGYEQY
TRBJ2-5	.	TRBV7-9	ASSDGQPFKTQY
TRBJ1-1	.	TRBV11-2	ASSPVRGRRGEAF
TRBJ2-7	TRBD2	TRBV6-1	ASSEEVAGGPYEQY
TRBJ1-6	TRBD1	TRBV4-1	ASSQGGTVRSPLH
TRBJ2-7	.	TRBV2	ASSADRPPQY
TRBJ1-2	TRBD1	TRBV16	ASSPTRTGEGYT
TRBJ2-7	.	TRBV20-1	SALRGRYEQY